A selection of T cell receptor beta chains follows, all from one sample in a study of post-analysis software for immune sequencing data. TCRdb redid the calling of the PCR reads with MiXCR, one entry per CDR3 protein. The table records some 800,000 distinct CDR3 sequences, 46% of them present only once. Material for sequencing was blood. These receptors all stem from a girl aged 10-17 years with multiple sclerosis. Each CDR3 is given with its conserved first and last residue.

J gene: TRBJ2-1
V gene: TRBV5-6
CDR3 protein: CASSPRERGRFYNEQFF

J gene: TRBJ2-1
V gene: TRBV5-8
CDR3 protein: CASSLDLGFNEQFF

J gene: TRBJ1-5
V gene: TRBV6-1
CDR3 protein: CASTLQENQPQHF

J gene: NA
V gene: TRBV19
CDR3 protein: CASSIADSPYGEQYF

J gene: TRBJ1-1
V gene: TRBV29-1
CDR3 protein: CSALTKNTEAFF

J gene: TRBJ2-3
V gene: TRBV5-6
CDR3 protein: CASSRSGTGDTQYF

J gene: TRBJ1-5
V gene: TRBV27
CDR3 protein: CASRPTGGNQPQHF

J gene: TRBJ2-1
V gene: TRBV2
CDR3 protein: CASRGRASGSGNEQFF

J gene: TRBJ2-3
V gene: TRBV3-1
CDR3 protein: CASSQDFGTDTQYF

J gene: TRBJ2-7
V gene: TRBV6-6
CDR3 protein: CASSYVIGLATTYEQYF

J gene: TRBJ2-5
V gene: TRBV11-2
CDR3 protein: CASSLIGEETQYF

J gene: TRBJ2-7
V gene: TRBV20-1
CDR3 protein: CSARVSASYEQYF

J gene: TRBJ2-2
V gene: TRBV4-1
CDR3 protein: CASSTTKNTGELFF

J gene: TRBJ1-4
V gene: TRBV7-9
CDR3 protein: CASRGEEEKLFF

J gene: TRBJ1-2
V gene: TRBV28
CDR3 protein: CAIKRGQTMFYGYTF

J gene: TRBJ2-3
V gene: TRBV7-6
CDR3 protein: CASSPGISTDTQYF

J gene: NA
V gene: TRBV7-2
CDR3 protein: CASGLVRYEQYF

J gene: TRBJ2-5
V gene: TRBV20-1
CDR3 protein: CSAREPGLAHQETQYF

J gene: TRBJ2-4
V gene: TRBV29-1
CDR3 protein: CSVVKGAENLAKNIQYF

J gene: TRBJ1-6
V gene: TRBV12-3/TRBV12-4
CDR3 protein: CASSFPGQLNSPLHF